This T cell receptor beta chain comes out of a study of T-cell memory formation after mild COVID-19. In TCRdb, the 5' RACE reads were re-called with MiXCR into one record per CDR3 protein. The data hold about 140,000 distinct CDR3 sequences, with 14% observed a single time. The clonotype comes from an adult woman who had mild COVID-19 (a few samples of this study predate the infection). Cell type and time point are not known. The sequencing input was PBMCs or a T cell subset sorted from them (not recorded which).

The CDR3 reads CASSEFPDQGTYEQYF. The CDR3 coding sequence is TGTGCCAGCAGTGAATTCCCAGACCAGGGAACCTACGAGCAGTACTTC. V and J are TRBV6-4 and TRBJ2-7; tentatively, D is TRBD1 (5 bases). The CDR3 extends over 16 amino acids. Germline CDR1 reads MRHNA; CDR2 reads SNTAGT. V lost 3 bases and J lost 2, with 17 bases in between.